These 25 T cell receptor beta chains were sequenced from one sample in a study of shared clonotypes between healthy human individuals (dated by TCRdb to about 2020). Library construction relied on the immunoSEQ multiplex PCR assay. The clones in this table, taken by TCRdb from immuneACCESS, are in-frame only. Not every clone is retained; where verified, under half of the shortfall comes from an unresolved V gene, and the cause of the rest is unknown. Recorded for this sample are around 550,000 clones; 90% to 97% of them occurred a single time. The ten biggest clones cover under 0.06% of the sample. The sample consisted of naive CD4+ T cells sorted from blood. Per the publication, the cell subset or site label means: CD45RA+ positively selected. These receptors were obtained from a woman aged 25 to 39 in good health.

Only one count was recorded for this clone. The rearrangement links TRBV2 to TRBJ1-2; 7 positions agree with TRBD1. V shed 7 bases, J shed 2 bases, and the junction held 7 bases outside the gene matches. This CDR3 comprises 14 residues. Germline assignment: CDR1 SNHLY and CDR2 FYNNEI. The CDR3 loop is CASNTDRQNYGYTF. CDR3 sequence (DNA): TGTGCCAGCAACACGGACAGGCAGAACTATGGCTACACCTTC.

The DNA of the CDR3 is TGTGCCACCAGCAGCCGTCCTACTGCAGATACGCAGTATTTT. Amino acids: CATSSRPTADTQYF. The genes are TRBV15 and TRBJ2-3; D is ambiguous. Germline V lookup: CDR1 LNHNV, CDR2 YYDKDF (reference sequence). The CDR3 loop spans 14 amino acids. V was pared by 3 bases and J by 4 bases, with 11 bases between.

This chain joins TRBV5-1 and TRBJ2-2; 10 bases line up with TRBD2. The germline CDR1 and CDR2 sequences are SGHRS and YFSETQ. There are 16 residues in the CDR3. The ends lost 5 bases at V and 6 bases at J; junction bases unmatched: 10. This CDR3 is CASSRSNSGRSGELFF. The DNA of the CDR3 is TGCGCCAGCAGTAGGTCAAATAGCGGGAGGTCCGGGGAGCTGTTTTTT.

The table lists this clone with a count of one. The J gene is TRBJ1-5, the V gene TRBV19, with D tentatively TRBD1 (5 bases). Germline CDR1 and CDR2: LNHDA and SQIVND (reference sequence). The CDR3 is 16 amino acids. Trimming stripped 1 base from V and 7 bases from J, with 17 bases between. The DNA of the CDR3 is TGTGCCAGTAGTATAGGAAGGCAGGGTCGTAAACAGCCCCAGCATTTT. Its protein product is CASSIGRQGRKQPQHF.

The chain links TRBV19 to TRBJ2-7; either TRBD1 or TRBD2 may fit D (6 bases each). V shed 3 bases and J shed 5 bases, with 17 bases lying between them. CDR1 and CDR2 (germline): LNHDA, SQIVND (reference sequence). The length of the CDR3 is 15 residues. The CDR3 protein is CASSIPRGRTDEQYF. The CDR3, as DNA: TGTGCCAGTAGTATCCCCCGGGGGCGCACCGACGAGCAGTACTTC.

V and J are TRBV29-1 and TRBJ2-7; D remains unclear. Germline CDR1 SQVTM, CDR2 ANQGSEA. V gave up 3 bases and J gave up 7 bases, with 16 bases separating them. The CDR3 contains 13 residues. As DNA, the CDR3 is TGCAGCGTTGAGGGTCGGCTAGTGGGGGAGCAGTACTTC. Its protein product is CSVEGRLVGEQYF.

This clone came up once. The V gene is TRBV2, the J gene TRBJ2-3; D might be TRBD1 (5 bases). The length of the CDR3 is 15 residues. Per the germline V gene, CDR1 is SNHLY and CDR2 is FYNNEI. The V and J ends lost 9 bases and 4 bases respectively, with 20 bases between them. The CDR3 DNA sequence: TGTGCCAGTAAGCGACAGAGCATTCTTGCAGATACGCAGTATTTT. Residues: CASKRQSILADTQYF.

The chain joins TRBV19 to TRBJ1-2, with 8 bases matching TRBD1. This CDR3 contains 13 residues. V shed 9 bases and J 8 bases; nucleotides not matched to a gene: 11. The germline CDR1 and CDR2 sequences are LNHDA and SQIVND (reference sequence). The CDR3 sequence is CASRPGQGFGYTF. The DNA of the CDR3 is TGTGCCAGCAGGCCAGGACAGGGCTTCGGCTACACCTTC. The full variable domain, completed using reference TRBV19 and TRBJ1-2, is DGGITQSPKYLFRKEGQNVTLSCEQNLNHDAMYWYRQDPGQGLRLIYYSQIVNDFQKGDIAEGYSVSREKKESFPLTVTSAQKNPTAFYLCASRPGQGFGYTFGSGTRLTVV.

The V call is TRBV7-5, the J call TRBJ2-7; the DNA was not compared with TRBD1, the D call given in the table. TRBV7-5 is noted as a pseudogene. The CDR3 consists of 14 residues. The CDR3 reads CVRSSDREAYEQYF. DNA for the CDR3: TGTGTCAGAAGCTCAGACAGGGAAGCCTACGAGCAGTACTTC.

V and J are TRBV4-1 and TRBJ1-2; no clear D gene. The V gene lost 3 bases and the J gene lost 6 bases, with 17 bases spanning the gap. Per germline, CDR1 MGHRA and CDR2 YSYEKL. This CDR3 region has 15 residues. The CDR3 loop is CASSQARGERNGYTF. The CDR3 DNA is TGCGCCAGCAGCCAGGCCCGGGGAGAAAGGAATGGCTACACCTTC.

In DNA form, the CDR3 reads TGTGCCAGCTCACCGCGGGTTCCGAACACCGGGGAGCTGTTTTTT. It codes for CASSPRVPNTGELFF. The chain is built from TRBV18 and TRBJ2-2, with D tentatively TRBD2 (5 bases). Trimming cost V 3 bases and J 0 bases, with 8 bases left between them. Germline V lookup: CDR1 KGHSH, CDR2 LQKENI. The CDR3 is 15 residues long.

The chain couples TRBV28 to TRBJ2-1; D possibly uses TRBD1 or TRBD2 (5 bases each). Germline CDR1 is MDHEN and CDR2 is SYDVKM. The CDR3 has 13 amino acids. Trimming took 2 bases from V and 9 from J, leaving 11 bases between them. CDR3 amino acids: CASSLGTPGEQFF. In nucleotides, the CDR3 is TGTGCCAGCAGTTTAGGGACGCCGGGTGAGCAGTTCTTC.

CDR3 bases: TGTGCCAGCAGTTCCTCCTCAGGGAGTACCTACAATGAGCAGTTCTTC. Its protein product is CASSSSSGSTYNEQFF. The V call is TRBV27, the J call TRBJ2-1, with D possibly called TRBD1 or TRBD2 (5 bases each). Germline V gives CDR1 MNHEY, CDR2 SMNVEV (reference sequence). The CDR3 is made up of 16 amino acids. Trimming pared 4 bases from V and 2 bases from J, leaving 15 bases between.

The chain joins TRBV4-1 to TRBJ2-2, with D unclear. The germline gives CDR1 MGHRA, CDR2 YSYEKL. V was cut by 4 bases and J by 6 bases, with 21 bases left in between. CDR3 length: 17 residues. CDR3 in amino acids: CASSPQSGRAEAGELFF. In nucleotides, the CDR3 is TGCGCCAGCAGCCCCCAAAGTGGACGGGCTGAGGCCGGGGAGCTGTTTTTT.

The rearrangement links TRBV5-1 to TRBJ1-3, with D tentatively TRBD1 (5 bases). The germline CDR1 and CDR2 sequences are SGHRS and YFSETQ. The germline V and J ends were trimmed by 0 bases and 4 bases, with 5 bases remaining between them. CDR3 length: 13 amino acids. The CDR3 DNA follows: TGCGCCAGCAGCTTGGACAGGGGAAACACCATATATTTT. The encoded protein is CASSLDRGNTIYF. The variable domain in full, with the rest retrieved from reference TRBV5-1 and TRBJ1-3, is KAGVTQTPRYLIKTRGQQVTLSCSPISGHRSVSWYQQTPGQGLQFLFEYFSETQRNKGNFPGRFSGRQFSNSRSEMNVSTLELGDSALYLCASSLDRGNTIYFGEGSWLTVV.

In its sample, this clone was seen once. The chain couples TRBV7-8 to TRBJ1-1; weak D call: TRBD1 (5 bases). The V and J ends lost 6 bases and 6 bases respectively, with 20 bases between them. Germline values: CDR1 SGHVS, CDR2 FQNEAQ. The length of the CDR3 is 15 residues. This CDR3 is CASSFKDTWYAEAFF. The CDR3 nucleotides read TGTGCCAGCAGTTTCAAGGACACATGGTACGCTGAAGCTTTCTTT.

As to this clone: Other DNA sequences in this specimen translate into the identical CDR3. This chain links TRBV5-1 with TRBJ2-5; D not certain. The CDR3 contains 12 residues. Trimming left V 3 bases short and J 2 bases short, with 5 bases between. Germline V lookup: CDR1 SGHRS, CDR2 YFSETQ. CDR3 amino acids: CASSSSQETQYF. CDR3 sequence (DNA): TGCGCCAGCAGCTCGTCTCAAGAGACCCAGTACTTC.

This chain links TRBV28 with TRBJ2-7; D possibly matches TRBD1 or TRBD2 (5 bases each). The V and J ends lost 5 bases and 3 bases respectively, with 11 bases between them. The CDR3 sequence is 13 residues long. Germline-derived CDR1 and CDR2 are MDHEN and SYDVKM. CDR3 in DNA: TGTGCCAGCAGTCCTGGGGGAGTCTACGAGCAGTACTTC. Translation: CASSPGGVYEQYF. Full variable domain (outside the CDR3, taken from reference TRBV28 and TRBJ2-7): DVKVTQSSRYLVKRTGEKVFLECVQDMDHENMFWYRQDPGLGLRLIYFSYDVKMKEKGDIPEGYSVSREKKERFSLILESASTNQTSMYLCASSPGGVYEQYFGPGTRLTVT.

V is TRBV28 and J is TRBJ1-1; unclear D gene. CDR1 and CDR2 from the germline V gene are MDHEN and SYDVKM. The CDR3 covers 10 residues. The ends were cut back, 10 bases at V and 6 bases at J, with 9 bases in the middle. The CDR3 protein is CATGPAEAFF. CDR3 sequence (DNA): TGTGCCACCGGTCCAGCTGAAGCTTTCTTT.

This chain connects TRBV28 to TRBJ2-3; 9 positions match TRBD2. The CDR3 runs to 19 residues. V dropped 5 bases and J dropped 7; count of bases not matched to a gene: 22. Germline V gene data show CDR1 as MDHEN and CDR2 as SYDVKM. The DNA of the CDR3 is TGTGCCAGCAGTACCCGTCTTGGACTAGCGATCGCCCCCCCTTATACGCAGTATTTT. This translates into CASSTRLGLAIAPPYTQYF.

Regarding this clone: An end of the junction differs from the germline gene, which may be a read error. The chain links TRBV29-1 to TRBJ2-2; 7 bases match TRBD2. The CDR3 has 13 residues. Germline loops: CDR1 SQVTM, CDR2 ANQGSEA. In DNA, the CDR3 is TGCGGCGTTGAAGGGAGGGTTGTCGGGGAGCTGTTTTTT. It specifies CGVEGRVVGELFF.

About this clone itself: Other DNA variants within this sample encode the same CDR3. The chain recombines TRBV9 with TRBJ2-7; D tentatively reads TRBD1 or TRBD2 (5 bases each). CDR1 is SGDLS, CDR2 YYNGEE, per germline. V was cut by 0 bases and J by 0 bases, with 10 bases left in between. There are 15 residues in the CDR3. The DNA of the CDR3 is TGTGCCAGCAGCGTAGGCTCAGGGAGCTCCTACGAGCAGTACTTC. This codes for CASSVGSGSSYEQYF.

V is TRBV4-1 and J is TRBJ2-2; 10 bases line up with TRBD2. J was trimmed by 4 bases and V by 1 base; bases with no gene match: 3. The CDR3 has 16 amino acids. The germline gives CDR1 MGHRA, CDR2 YSYEKL. The CDR3 spells CASSQVPSGGTGELFF. The DNA for the CDR3 is TGCGCCAGCAGCCAAGTCCCTAGCGGGGGCACCGGGGAGCTGTTTTTT.

CDR3 DNA sequence: TGTGCCAGCAGCTTAACCGGGACACCAGGCTACGAGCAGTACTTC. Amino acid sequence: CASSLTGTPGYEQYF. The chain employs TRBV7-9 and TRBJ2-7; TRBD1 is a possible D gene (6 bases). Trimming pared 2 bases from V and 3 bases from J, leaving 14 bases between. This CDR3 has 15 amino acids. Looked up from germline, CDR1 is SEHNR and CDR2 is FQNEAQ (reference sequence).

This clone has more than one count but fewer than ten. The chain has TRBV28 and TRBJ1-2, with D possibly being TRBD1 (5 bases). The CDR3 runs 13 residues. Trimming cost V 6 bases and J 7 bases, with 15 bases left between them. Germline lookup yields CDR1 MDHEN and CDR2 SYDVKM. Here the CDR3 DNA reads TGTGCCAGCAGCGCGTGGGGCCCAGGTGGCTACACCTTC. Its translation is CASSAWGPGGYTF.